A selection of T cell receptor beta chains follows, all from one sample in a study of cytomegalovirus exposure and HLA in healthy donors. Method: immunoSEQ multiplex PCR; TCRdb's copy keeps in-frame clones and lacks some. This table holds around 350,000 clones, 86% found once. The sequencing sample was made of PBMCs. The origin of the receptors is a woman between 18 and 29 years old in good health and CMV-seronegative. CDR3s include the opening cysteine and the closing phenylalanine or tryptophan. The D gene is left open where the match is weak. Expanded clones are given a class, and other clones once, few, many or no size at all.

abundance	d_gene	j_gene	v_gene	CDR3nt	CDR3aa
-	TRBD1	TRBJ1-2	TRBV10-3	TGTGCCATCAGTGCGGGACAGGGTCTTGGTGGCTACACCTTC	CAISAGQGLGGYTF
-	TRBD1	TRBJ2-1	TRBV19	TGTGCCAGTAGTATAGATGGGACAGCCTCCTACAATGAGCAGTTCTTC	CASSIDGTASYNEQFF
-	TRBD1	TRBJ2-4	TRBV19	TGTGCCAGTAGTACAGGGGGCGATACGGGCATTCAGTACTTC	CASSTGGDTGIQYF
-	-	TRBJ2-3	TRBV5-6	TGTGCCAGCAGGTTAACTGGGGGGGCGAAAGATACGCAGTATTTT	CASRLTGGAKDTQYF
few	-	TRBJ2-2	TRBV10-3	TGTGCCATCGCGACAGGAAACACCGGGGAGCTGTTTTTT	CAIATGNTGELFF
-	TRBD2	TRBJ2-7	TRBV5-8	TGTGCCAGCAGCTGGTTCCCGGGGGGGCGGGAGCAGTACTTC	CASSWFPGGREQYF
once	-	TRBJ2-3	TRBV4-1	TGCGCCAGCAGCCAAGGATTAGTTGCGGGTCCCACAGATACGCAGTATTTT	CASSQGLVAGPTDTQYF
-	TRBD1	TRBJ1-1	TRBV23-1	TGCGCCAGCAGTCAATCGTCGGGGGACAGGGGGTGCTTGAACACTGAAGCTTTCTTT	CASSQSSGDRGCLNTEAFF
once	TRBD2	TRBJ2-7	TRBV27	TGTGCCAGCAGTTTTCGCGGGGGGAGCTCCTACGAGCAGTACTTC	CASSFRGGSSYEQYF
-	-	TRBJ2-2	TRBV5-4	TGTGCCAGCAATCCCACGGGGGTTGCCGGGGAGCTGTTTTTT	CASNPTGVAGELFF
-	TRBD1	TRBJ1-1	TRBV13	TGTGCCAGCAGCCCCACGACAGGGCCCACTGAAGCTTTCTTT	CASSPTTGPTEAFF
-	TRBD2	TRBJ2-7	TRBV19	TGTGCCAGTAGTATAACCACTAGCGGGGGACTCTACGAGCAGTACTTC	CASSITTSGGLYEQYF
few	-	TRBJ1-5	TRBV30	TGTGCCTACCTCAGGGTTCAGCCCCAGCATTTT	CAYLRVQPQHF
-	-	TRBJ1-2	TRBV6-5	TGTGCCAGCAGTTACTCGGTACAGGGTAGGGATGGCTACACCTTC	CASSYSVQGRDGYTF
-	-	TRBJ1-6	TRBV4-1	TGCGCCAGCAGCCAGGGACTAAATTCACCCCTCCACTTT	CASSQGLNSPLHF
-	TRBD1	TRBJ2-7	TRBV19	TGTGCCAGTAGTAACGTACAGGGGTACGAGCAGTACTTC	CASSNVQGYEQYF
-	-	TRBJ1-1	TRBV9	TGTGCCAGCAGCCCCTACCCCACAGCTAACACTGAAGCTTTCTTT	CASSPYPTANTEAFF
-	TRBD1	TRBJ1-2	TRBV18	TGTGCCAGCTCACCAAGGACAGGGAACTATGGCTACACCTTC	CASSPRTGNYGYTF
-	TRBD2	TRBJ2-1	TRBV18	TGTGCCAGCTCAGACCTAGCGGGACGCTACAATGAGCAGTTCTTC	CASSDLAGRYNEQFF
-	TRBD1	TRBJ1-1	TRBV7-9	TGTGCCAGCAGTTTGACCCCGGGACAGATATTGAACACTGAAGCTTTCTTT	CASSLTPGQILNTEAFF
-	-	TRBJ1-1	TRBV28	TGTGCCAGCAGTTACCTAAGGGCAGGGGCCAACACTGAAGCTTTCTTT	CASSYLRAGANTEAFF
-	-	TRBJ1-1	TRBV28	TGTGCCAGCACTAGGGGGGGGCCGAACACTGAAGCTTTCTTT	CASTRGGPNTEAFF
-	-	TRBJ2-1	TRBV19	TGTGCCAGTAGTCCTGACGGGAGCTCCTACAATGAGCAGTTCTTC	CASSPDGSSYNEQFF
once	-	TRBJ1-1	TRBV11-1	TGTGCCAGCAGCTTGACAGGGAACACTGAAGCTTTCTTT	CASSLTGNTEAFF
-	-	TRBJ2-1	TRBV19	TGTGCCAGTAGGGCTGGACTGGCTGACAATGAGCAGTTCTTC	CASRAGLADNEQFF
-	TRBD2	TRBJ2-1	TRBV11-3	TGTGCCAGCAGCTCCGGACTAGCGGGGGGCTACAATGAGCAGTTCTTC	CASSSGLAGGYNEQFF
-	TRBD1	TRBJ1-5	TRBV4-1	TGCGCCAGCAGCCCCCGGGACAGGGGTGGTCAGCCCCAGCATTTT	CASSPRDRGGQPQHF
-	TRBD2	TRBJ2-1	TRBV27	TGTGCCAGCAGTTTCCAAGGACTAGCGGGACCACAGTTCTTC	CASSFQGLAGPQFF
-	TRBD2	TRBJ2-7	TRBV30	TGTGCCTGGAGTACCGAAGAGGGACTAGCGTTTACCTACGAGCAGTACTTC	CAWSTEEGLAFTYEQYF
-	TRBD2	TRBJ2-7	TRBV7-6	TGTGCCAGCAGCTTAAAGACTAGCGGTAGTCTAGAGCAGTACTTC	CASSLKTSGSLEQYF
once	TRBD1	TRBJ2-2	TRBV15	TGTGCCACCAGCAGAGGGGACAGGGTTACGCCCGGGGAGCTGTTTTTT	CATSRGDRVTPGELFF
-	-	TRBJ1-4	TRBV5-1	TGCGCCAGCAGACTTGCGCTTGAAAAACTGTTTTTT	CASRLALEKLFF
-	TRBD1	TRBJ2-3	TRBV6-1	TGTGCCAGCAGGACGGGACAGGGGAGAGATACGCAGTATTTT	CASRTGQGRDTQYF
-	TRBD1	TRBJ1-5	TRBV27	TGTGCCAGCAGTTCTTATAGAACAGGGGGAAATCAGCCCCAGCATTTT	CASSSYRTGGNQPQHF
-	TRBD2	TRBJ2-7	TRBV30	TGTGCCTGGAGCATTGGACTAGCGGTAGCCTACGAGCAGTACTTC	CAWSIGLAVAYEQYF
-	-	TRBJ1-1	TRBV2	TGTGCCAGCAGTGAAGACCGGATCTCGGGCACTGAAGCTTTCTTT	CASSEDRISGTEAFF
-	-	TRBJ1-3	TRBV5-4	TGTGCCAGCAGCTTAGATGGGCCCTTATATTTT	CASSLDGPLYF
-	-	TRBJ2-5	TRBV30	TGTGCCTGGAGGAGAGGGGCGGGGTACCAAGAGACCCAGTACTTC	CAWRRGAGYQETQYF
-	TRBD1	TRBJ2-3	TRBV5-4	TGTGCCAGCAGCCTAGGGACAGGCCGGACAGATACGCAGTATTTT	CASSLGTGRTDTQYF
-	-	TRBJ1-5	TRBV5-1	TGCGCCAGCAGCACCCTTGGAGGAGATTATAGCAATCAGCCCCAGCATTTT	CASSTLGGDYSNQPQHF
-	-	TRBJ1-3	TRBV19	TGTGCCAGTACAGACGGATCCTGGGGGCACACCATATATTTT	CASTDGSWGHTIYF
-	TRBD2	TRBJ2-7	TRBV10-3	TGTGCCATCAGTGAGGCGGGAGAAAAGTACGAGCAGTACTTC	CAISEAGEKYEQYF
-	-	TRBJ1-5	TRBV10-2	TGCGCCAGCAGTGACAGTCGCACCAATCAGCCCCAGCATTTT	CASSDSRTNQPQHF
-	-	TRBJ2-2	TRBV5-1	TGCGCCAGCAGCTTGGTAGCACGAGGGAACACCGGGGAGCTGTTTTTT	CASSLVARGNTGELFF